This T cell receptor (beta chain) was obtained from a study of blood T cell repertoires in COVID-19. Study overall: Acute-phase and convalescent COVID-19 samples originated in the United States, Italy and Spain. The analysed material was cDNA or gDNA that came from T cells, B-cell-depleted T cells, or PBMCs.

Per the original data handling: The assay estimated nucleated cells by amplifying reference gene primers. Repertoires were generated with immunoSEQ multiplex PCR, while TCRdb's copy carries only in-frame clones and drops some. For V, J and clone size, that table is used; D and trimming come from the DNA. The table includes 55,000 to 65,000 clones, 89% detected once. Patients at the Seattle site were enrolled during active infection and followed longitudinally. Germline-derived CDR1 and CDR2 are MDHEN and SYDVKM. CDR3 length: 17 residues. J gave up 5 bases and V 5 bases, and 16 bases lay outside the gene matches.

This sequence joins TRBV28 and TRBJ2-7, with 9 bases fitting TRBD1. Sequences were obtained from peripheral blood. The receptor was isolated from an older woman with COVID-19, enrolled during active disease. The CDR3 bases are TGTGCCAGCAGTCCTTCCCGTCGACAGGGGGTCACGGACGAGCAGTACTTC. Its translation is CASSPSRRQGVTDEQYF.